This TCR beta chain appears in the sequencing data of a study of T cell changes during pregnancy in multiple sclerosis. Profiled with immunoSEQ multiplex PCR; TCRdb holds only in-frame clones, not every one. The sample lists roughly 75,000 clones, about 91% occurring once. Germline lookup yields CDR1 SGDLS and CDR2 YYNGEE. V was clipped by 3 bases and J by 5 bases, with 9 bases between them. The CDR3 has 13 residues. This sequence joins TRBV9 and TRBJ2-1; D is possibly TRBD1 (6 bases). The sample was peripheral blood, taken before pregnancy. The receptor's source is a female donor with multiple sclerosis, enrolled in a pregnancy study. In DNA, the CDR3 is TGTGCCAGCAGCGCCCGACAGGACAATGAGCAGTTCTTC. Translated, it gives CASSARQDNEQFF.